Listed here are 30 T cell receptor beta chains from one sample, sequenced in a study of blood T cell repertoires in COVID-19 (TCRdb year 2020). The library was obtained by the immunoSEQ multiplex PCR assay. Sourced from immuneACCESS, this table was stored by TCRdb with only in-frame sequences that have V and J called. A share of the clones is absent; for the studies checked, an unresolved V gene accounts for under half, and the remainder has no known explanation. This sample is represented by some 120,000 clones; roughly 85% of them were singletons. The ten largest clonotypes hold 3.5% to 5% of the sample. Material for sequencing was peripheral blood. All receptors derive from a human donor in a cohort sampled during active COVID-19.

This chain connects TRBV7-8 to TRBJ1-5; 12 bases are shared with TRBD1. The junction had 8 bases not matched to a gene; V was cut back by 5 bases and J by 3 bases. Germline V lookup: CDR1 SGHVS, CDR2 FQNEAQ. The CDR3 sequence is 17 residues long. CDR3 amino acids: CASSPAGQGAPNQPQHF. CDR3 DNA: TGTGCCAGCAGCCCCGCGGGACAGGGGGCACCCAATCAGCCCCAGCATTTT.

The rearrangement joins TRBV24-1 to TRBJ1-2; D ambiguous. Germline lookup yields CDR1 KGHDR and CDR2 SFDVKD. V lost 0 bases, J lost 7 bases, and 2 bases lay in between. CDR3 length: 11 residues. The CDR3 region has the DNA TGTGCCACCAGTGATTTGCGTGGCTACACCTTC. It specifies CATSDLRGYTF.

This sequence joins TRBV9 and TRBJ1-2, with 9 bases that match TRBD1. Unmatched junction bases numbered 5, after V lost 1 base and J lost 7 bases. CDR1 SGDLS and CDR2 YYNGEE come from the germline V gene. The CDR3 totals 14 residues. The CDR3 protein is CASSVTGTGFGYTF. The CDR3, as DNA: TGTGCCAGCAGCGTAACAGGGACAGGGTTTGGCTACACCTTC. Full variable domain (outside the CDR3, taken from reference TRBV9 and TRBJ1-2): DSGVTQTPKHLITATGQRVTLRCSPRSGDLSVYWYQQSLDQGLQFLIQYYNGEERAKGNILERFSAQQFPDLHSELNLSSLELGDSALYFCASSVTGTGFGYTFGSGTRLTVV.

V gene TRBV6-5 combines with J gene TRBJ2-7; 10 nucleotides align to TRBD2. Germline values: CDR1 MNHEY, CDR2 SVGAGI. The CDR3 extends over 14 amino acids. V lost 10 bases to trimming and J lost 0 bases; unmatched junction nucleotides: 6. CDR3 region: CAISAGGTSYEQYV. The CDR3 nucleotides are TGTGCCATCTCAGCGGGAGGGACCTCCTACGAGCAGTACGTC.

The chain recombines TRBV7-2 with TRBJ2-1; the D gene is possibly TRBD2 (5 bases). The CDR3 spans 17 residues. V lost 0 bases to trimming and J lost 6 bases, with 18 bases between them. Germline assignment: CDR1 SGHTA and CDR2 FQGNSA. This CDR3 is CASSLALLVRVGNEQFF. In DNA, the CDR3 is TGTGCCAGCAGCTTAGCCTTACTAGTTCGGGTAGGCAATGAGCAGTTCTTC.

The rearrangement uses TRBV27 and TRBJ2-5, with 8 bases fitting TRBD2. This CDR3 is 16 amino acids long. Trimming cost V 6 bases and J 5 bases; bases outside gene matches: 14. Germline CDR1 and CDR2: MNHEY and SMNVEV (reference sequence). CDR3 sequence: CASSSTGTRREETQYF. CDR3 in DNA: TGTGCCAGCAGCTCAACTGGGACTAGAAGGGAGGAGACCCAGTACTTC.

This chain uses TRBV6-2 or TRBV6-3 with TRBJ2-1; the D is unclear. Looked up from germline, CDR1 is MNHEY and CDR2 is SVGEGT. V was pared by 5 bases and J by 10 bases, with 12 bases between. This CDR3 is built from 12 residues. CDR3 DNA: TGTGCCAGCAGTCACCCTCTAGTGGAGCAGTTCTTC. Its translation: CASSHPLVEQFF.

On this clone itself: Other DNA sequences in the same sample also yield this CDR3. The V and J genes are TRBV10-3 and TRBJ1-3, with D perhaps TRBD1 (5 bases). Germline V gene lookup returns CDR1 ENHRY and CDR2 SYGVKD. The CDR3 is 15 amino acids. Trimming stripped 0 bases from V and 4 bases from J, with 10 bases between. The CDR3 nucleotides are TGTGCCATCAGTGAGTCGGGGGGAGACGGAAACACCATATATTTT. Translating it yields CAISESGGDGNTIYF.

The genes are TRBV4-3 and TRBJ1-2; TRBD1 is a possible D gene (6 bases). The CDR3 consists of 16 residues. Deletions cut 0 bases from V and 4 bases from J, with 15 bases between. Germline V gene sequence: CDR1 LGHNA, CDR2 YSLEER. The CDR3 coding sequence is TGCGCCAGCAGCCAAGAGGGGGGGCGTTGGACCTATGGCTACACCTTC. This translates into CASSQEGGRWTYGYTF.

This clone came up once. The rearrangement links TRBV19 to TRBJ2-2; D is perhaps TRBD2 (7 bases). Germline values: CDR1 LNHDA, CDR2 SQIVND (reference sequence). The length of the CDR3 is 15 residues. V shed 3 bases and J shed 4 bases, with 12 bases lying between them. CDR3 in amino acids: CASSIGGARTGELFF. CDR3 coding DNA: TGTGCCAGTAGTATTGGGGGGGCGCGCACCGGGGAGCTGTTTTTT.

This clone was counted between two and nine times. The chain links TRBV23-1 to TRBJ2-3; D is possibly TRBD1 (6 bases). TRBV23-1 is labeled an ORF, and its function is uncertain. V was cut by 2 bases and J by 2 bases, with 17 bases left in between. The CDR3 length is 17 residues. Here the CDR3 reads CASSQKQGPGHTDTQYF. The CDR3 DNA follows: TGCGCCAGCAGTCAAAAGCAGGGGCCAGGACACACAGATACGCAGTATTTT.

This clone was detected only a few times. CDR3 nucleotide sequence: TGTGCCACCAGCAGTCGACAGACCTACAATGAGCAGTTCTTC. Its protein product is CATSSRQTYNEQFF. The chain links TRBV15 to TRBJ2-1; tentative D call: TRBD1 (5 bases). This CDR3 has 14 amino acids. The germline V gene encodes CDR1 LNHNV and CDR2 YYDKDF (reference sequence). The V and J ends lost 3 bases and 2 bases respectively, with 8 bases between them.

This sequence joins TRBV5-1 and TRBJ2-1, with D hard to call. Trimming cost V 0 bases and J 7 bases, with 8 bases left between them. The CDR3 is made up of 13 amino acids. Germline V gives CDR1 SGHRS, CDR2 YFSETQ. CDR3 amino acids: CASSLGLLNEQFF. The CDR3 bases are TGCGCCAGCAGCTTGGGGCTGCTTAATGAGCAGTTCTTC. Supplemented by reference TRBV5-1 and TRBJ2-1, the full variable domain reads KAGVTQTPRYLIKTRGQQVTLSCSPISGHRSVSWYQQTPGQGLQFLFEYFSETQRNKGNFPGRFSGRQFSNSRSEMNVSTLELGDSALYLCASSLGLLNEQFFGPGTRLTVL.

The CDR3 is CASSSETTIGYTF. In nucleotides, the CDR3 is TGTGCCAGCAGTTCCGAGACAACCATTGGCTACACCTTC. The chain recombines TRBV28 with TRBJ1-2, with D uncertain. Per germline, CDR1 MDHEN and CDR2 SYDVKM. The CDR3 is made up of 13 amino acids. The germline V and J ends were trimmed by 4 bases and 7 bases, with 13 bases remaining between them.

The chain recombines TRBV10-3 with TRBJ2-7, with a tentative D call TRBD1 (6 bases). This CDR3 is 13 amino acids long. The ends were cut back, 4 bases at V and 7 bases at J, with 14 bases in the middle. From germline, CDR1 is ENHRY and CDR2 SYGVKD. The CDR3 sequence: CAISGGWTDEQYV. DNA of the CDR3: TGTGCCATCAGTGGGGGGTGGACAGATGAGCAGTACGTC.

The chain employs TRBV5-1 and TRBJ2-3; 7 positions match TRBD1. CDR1 and CDR2 from the germline V gene are SGHRS and YFSETQ. Germline trimming cut 3 bases from V and 6 bases from J; bases unmatched to any gene: 10. This CDR3 is 15 amino acids long. CDR3 sequence: CASSWDSISRDTQYF. The CDR3, as DNA: TGCGCCAGCAGCTGGGACAGTATTAGCAGGGATACGCAGTATTTT.

The chain recombines TRBV9 with TRBJ2-1, with 11 bases aligning to TRBD2. Unmatched junction bases numbered 1, after V lost 6 bases and J lost 5 bases. Per the germline V gene, CDR1 is SGDLS and CDR2 is YYNGEE. This CDR3 is built from 13 residues. CDR3 sequence: CASTLAGDNEQFF. CDR3 nucleotide sequence: TGTGCCAGCACACTAGCGGGAGACAATGAGCAGTTCTTC.

This clone was seen repeatedly, ten times or more. The V call is TRBV20-1, the J call TRBJ1-2; D is undetermined. Germline V gives CDR1 DFQATT, CDR2 SNEGSKA (reference sequence). This CDR3 region has 12 residues. With 3 bases removed from V and 5 bases from J, the gap between germline ends came to 10 bases. As DNA, the CDR3 is TGCAGTGCTAGTCGGGGAGCATATGGCTACACCTTC. Translated: CSASRGAYGYTF.

This clone has more than one count but fewer than ten. The chain couples TRBV2 to TRBJ2-6, with 9 bases matching TRBD1. Unmatched junction bases numbered 14, after V lost 7 bases and J lost 4 bases. Per the germline V gene, CDR1 is SNHLY and CDR2 is FYNNEI. This CDR3 contains 18 residues. The CDR3 is CASTYGTGRMLGANVLTF. CDR3 in DNA: TGTGCCAGCACCTACGGGACAGGGAGAATGCTGGGGGCCAACGTCCTGACTTTC. Combining the CDR3 with reference TRBV2 and TRBJ2-6 gives the whole variable domain EPEVTQTPSHQVTQMGQEVILRCVPISNHLYFYWYRQILGQKVEFLVSFYNNEISEKSEIFDDQFSVERPDGSNFTLKIRSTKLEDSAMYFCASTYGTGRMLGANVLTFGAGSRLTVL.

DNA of the CDR3: TGTGCCAGCAGCGATTGGACAGGGGGCACTGAAGCTTTCTTT. Its protein product is CASSDWTGGTEAFF. This chain connects TRBV7-2 to TRBJ1-1; 10 bases line up with TRBD1. This CDR3 spans 14 amino acids. V lost 5 bases to trimming and J lost 4 bases; unmatched junction nucleotides: 4. The V gene's germline CDR1 is SGHTA and CDR2 FQGNSA.

V is TRBV14 and J is TRBJ2-4; D is unclear. With 1 base removed from V and 6 bases from J, the gap between germline ends came to 7 bases. Germline V gene sequence: CDR1 SGHDN, CDR2 FVKESK. The CDR3 is made up of 13 amino acids. Here the CDR3 reads CASSQGQANIQYF. The CDR3 coding sequence is TGTGCCAGCAGCCAAGGGCAGGCAAACATTCAGTACTTC. Looking up the rest from reference TRBV14 and TRBJ2-4 gives the full variable domain: EAGVTQFPSHSVIEKGQTVTLRCDPISGHDNLYWYRRVMGKEIKFLLHFVKESKQDESGMPNNRFLAERTGGTYSTLKVQPAELEDSGVYFCASSQGQANIQYFGAGTRLSVL.

The chain uses TRBV5-1 and TRBJ1-2, with 7 bases identical to TRBD1. From germline, CDR1 is SGHRS and CDR2 YFSETQ. V was pared by 2 bases and J by 4 bases, with 14 bases of the junction left unmatched. The CDR3 length is 17 residues. DNA of the CDR3: TGCGCCAGCAGCTTAAACCCCTCCCAGGGGGGCGGCTATGGCTACACCTTC. This encodes CASSLNPSQGGGYGYTF.

This clone was seen a single time. The chain employs TRBV2 and TRBJ2-2; 10 nucleotides agree with TRBD1. The CDR3 spans 15 residues. Germline CDR1 reads SNHLY; CDR2 reads FYNNEI. V shed 5 bases, J shed 1 base, and the junction held 1 base outside the gene matches. CDR3 in amino acids: CASSWDRGNTGELFF. CDR3 DNA: TGTGCCAGCAGTTGGGACAGGGGGAACACCGGGGAGCTGTTTTTT.

V gene TRBV7-9 combines with J gene TRBJ1-1; D is undetermined. The CDR3 has 13 residues. The germline CDR1 and CDR2 sequences are SEHNR and FQNEAQ (reference sequence). V was cut by 1 base and J by 7 bases, with 10 bases left in between. The chain's CDR3 is CASSLGPFLEAFF. The CDR3 nucleotides are TGTGCCAGCAGCTTAGGGCCTTTCCTTGAAGCTTTCTTT.

This clone has only a few counts. The sample carries other DNA sequences with the same CDR3. In DNA, the CDR3 is TGTGCCACCAGTGACCCGGGGAGGGGAGACAATCAGCCCCAGCATTTT. Translated, it gives CATSDPGRGDNQPQHF. V is TRBV24-1 and J is TRBJ1-5; maybe TRBD1 (5 bases). The CDR3 loop spans 16 amino acids. CDR1 KGHDR and CDR2 SFDVKD come from the germline V gene. The ends were cut back, 4 bases at V and 3 bases at J, with 15 bases in the middle.

The genes are TRBV5-4 and TRBJ1-1; D not certain. V was clipped by 5 bases and J by 2 bases, with 16 bases between them. The germline V gene has CDR1 SGHNT and CDR2 YYREEE (reference sequence). The CDR3 length is 15 residues. CDR3 sequence: CASRLPGEVNTEAFF. CDR3 nucleotide sequence: TGTGCCAGCAGATTGCCCGGTGAGGTTAACACTGAAGCTTTCTTT.

The chain has TRBV7-2 and TRBJ2-3; TRBD1 is a possible D gene (6 bases). V was shortened by 9 bases and J by 9 bases, with 19 bases between the two germline ends. The CDR3 extends over 13 amino acids. Germline assignment: CDR1 SGHTA and CDR2 FQGNSA. CDR3: CASRSGFTGTQYF. The CDR3 nucleotides are TGTGCCAGTAGGAGTGGGTTCACAGGGACGCAGTATTTT.

This chain joins TRBV29-1 and TRBJ2-2, with a weak D call TRBD1 (5 bases). Trimming shortened V by 3 bases and J by 4 bases, and 9 bases separated the two germline ends. The CDR3 is 13 residues long. Germline V gives CDR1 SQVTM, CDR2 ANQGSEA. The CDR3 DNA follows: TGCAGCGTTGACAGGGCCGGCACCGGGGAGCTGTTTTTT. Translating it yields CSVDRAGTGELFF.

V usage is TRBV7-2 and J usage is TRBJ1-2; TRBD1 matches 7 bases. The V gene end was trimmed by 1 base and the J gene end by 4 bases; junction bases not matched to a gene: 6. This CDR3 region has 15 residues. Germline V CDR1 and CDR2: SGHTA, FQGNSA. The DNA of the CDR3 is TGTGCCAGCAGCTTAGTGAGGGGGCTCGGCTATGGCTACACCTTC. Its translation is CASSLVRGLGYGYTF.

The chain combines TRBV9 with TRBJ2-5; 11 nucleotides line up with TRBD2. The CDR3 is made up of 17 amino acids. Germline V gene sequence: CDR1 SGDLS, CDR2 YYNGEE. V gave up 0 bases and J gave up 1 base; unmatched junction bases: 5. The CDR3 sequence is CASSVGGSGGAQETQYF. The CDR3 DNA reads as TGTGCCAGCAGCGTAGGAGGTAGCGGGGGGGCCCAAGAGACCCAGTACTTC.